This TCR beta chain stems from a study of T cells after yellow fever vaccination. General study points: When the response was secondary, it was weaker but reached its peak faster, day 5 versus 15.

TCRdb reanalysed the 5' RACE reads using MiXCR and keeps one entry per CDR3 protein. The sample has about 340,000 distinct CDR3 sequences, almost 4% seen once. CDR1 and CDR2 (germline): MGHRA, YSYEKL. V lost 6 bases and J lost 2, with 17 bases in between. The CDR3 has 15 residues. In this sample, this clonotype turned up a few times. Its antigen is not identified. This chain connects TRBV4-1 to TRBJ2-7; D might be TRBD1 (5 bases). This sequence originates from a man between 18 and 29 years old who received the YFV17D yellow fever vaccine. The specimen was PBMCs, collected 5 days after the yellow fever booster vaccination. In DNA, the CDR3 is TGCGCCAGCAGTCCCCAGGGTGGGCAGGCCTACGAGCAGTACTTC. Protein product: CASSPQGGQAYEQYF.